This TCR beta chain appears in the sequencing data of a study of PD-L1 blockade in urothelial cancer. Across the study: Beginning in about 2014, patients received atezolizumab, given as 1,200 mg intravenously every 3 weeks. Reported median T cell count for blood samples was more than 140,000. Blood drawn 3 weeks (second dose) and 6 weeks after treatment start was analyzed. Findings and limits, study-wide: A below-median TCR clonality in blood before treatment predicted better survival.

To note about this clone: Its cognate antigen is unknown.

This table comes from immunoSEQ multiplex PCR, and its TCRdb copy is limited to in-frame clones, with some not included. Of around 110,000 clones listed, roughly 89% are singletons. Documented time point: peripheral blood 6 weeks after treatment start. Sequencing used PBMCs, obtained around atezolizumab (anti-PD-L1) treatment. This sequence was found in a man in his sixties with urothelial cancer.

CDR3 bases: TGTGCCAGCAGCTTAGTTCGGGGTAACACCGGGGAGCTGTTTTTT. Translation gives CASSLVRGNTGELFF. The chain joins TRBV7-9 to TRBJ2-2; perhaps TRBD2 as D (5 bases). The CDR3 has 15 amino acids. With 1 base removed from V and 2 bases from J, the gap between germline ends came to 8 bases. Germline assignment: CDR1 SEHNR and CDR2 FQNEAQ (reference sequence).